This T cell receptor beta chain originates from a study of cytomegalovirus exposure and HLA in healthy donors. CDR3 length: 16 amino acids. Trimming at V came to 5 bases and at J to 0 bases, leaving 7 bases not matched to a gene. The V gene's germline CDR1 is MNHEY and CDR2 SMNVEV (reference sequence). About this clone itself: Its antigen is currently unknown.

60 Vbeta and 13 Jbeta primers were used in PCR. The table came from immunoSEQ multiplex PCR; TCRdb's copy has only in-frame clones and leaves some out. There are 160,000 or so clones in the sample; over 60% occur only once, and around 2.8% lies in the top ten. The study, taken as a whole, reports: Equally common other TCR beta chains were less clonally expanded than HLA-associated ones, a later analysis found. Highest at DRB1 and lowest at HLA-C, TCR association rates differed among HLA loci in a later analysis.

The material sequenced was PBMCs. The chain is built from TRBV27 and TRBJ1-5, with 7 bases that match TRBD1. The source is a woman aged 30 to 39 in good health and CMV-seronegative. The CDR3 region has the DNA TGTGCCAGCAGTCCGGGGACAGATACTAGCAATCAGCCCCAGCATTTT. This sequence encodes CASSPGTDTSNQPQHF.